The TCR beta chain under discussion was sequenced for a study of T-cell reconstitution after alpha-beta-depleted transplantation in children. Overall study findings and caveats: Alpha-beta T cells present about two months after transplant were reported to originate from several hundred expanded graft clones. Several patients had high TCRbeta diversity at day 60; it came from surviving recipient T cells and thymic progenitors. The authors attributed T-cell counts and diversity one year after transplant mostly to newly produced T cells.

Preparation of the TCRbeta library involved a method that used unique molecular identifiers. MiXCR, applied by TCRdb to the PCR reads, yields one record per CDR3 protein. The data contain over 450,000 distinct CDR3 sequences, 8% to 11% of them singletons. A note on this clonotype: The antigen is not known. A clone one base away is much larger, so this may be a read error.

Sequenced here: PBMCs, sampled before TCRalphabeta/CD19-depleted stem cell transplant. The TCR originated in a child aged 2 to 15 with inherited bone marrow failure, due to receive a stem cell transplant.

The CDR3 region has the DNA TGTGCCAGCAGCTTAAACAGGGAAGGCTACACCTTC. Its protein product is CASSLNREGYTF. V usage is TRBV11-2 and J usage is TRBJ1-2; TRBD1 might be the D (6 bases). CDR1 SGHAT and CDR2 FQNNGV come from the germline V gene. V was clipped by 2 bases and J by 8 bases, with 9 bases between them. The CDR3 runs to 12 residues.